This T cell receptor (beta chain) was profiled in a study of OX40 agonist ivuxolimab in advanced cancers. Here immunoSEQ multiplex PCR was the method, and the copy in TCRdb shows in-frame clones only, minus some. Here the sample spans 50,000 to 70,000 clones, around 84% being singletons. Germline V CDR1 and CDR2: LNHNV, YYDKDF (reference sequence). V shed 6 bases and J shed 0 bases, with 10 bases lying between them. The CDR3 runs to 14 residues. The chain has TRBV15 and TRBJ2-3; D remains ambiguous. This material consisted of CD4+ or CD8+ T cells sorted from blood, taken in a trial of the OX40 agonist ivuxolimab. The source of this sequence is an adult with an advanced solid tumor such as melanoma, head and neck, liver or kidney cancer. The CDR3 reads CATSESPSTDTQYF. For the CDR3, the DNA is TGTGCCACCAGTGAGAGTCCTAGCACAGATACGCAGTATTTT. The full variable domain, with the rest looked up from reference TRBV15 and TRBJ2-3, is DAMVIQNPRYQVTQFGKPVTLSCSQTLNHNVMYWYQQKSSQAPKLLFHYYDKDFNNEADTPDNFQSRRPNTSFCFLDIRSPGLGDTAMYLCATSESPSTDTQYFGPGTRLTVL.